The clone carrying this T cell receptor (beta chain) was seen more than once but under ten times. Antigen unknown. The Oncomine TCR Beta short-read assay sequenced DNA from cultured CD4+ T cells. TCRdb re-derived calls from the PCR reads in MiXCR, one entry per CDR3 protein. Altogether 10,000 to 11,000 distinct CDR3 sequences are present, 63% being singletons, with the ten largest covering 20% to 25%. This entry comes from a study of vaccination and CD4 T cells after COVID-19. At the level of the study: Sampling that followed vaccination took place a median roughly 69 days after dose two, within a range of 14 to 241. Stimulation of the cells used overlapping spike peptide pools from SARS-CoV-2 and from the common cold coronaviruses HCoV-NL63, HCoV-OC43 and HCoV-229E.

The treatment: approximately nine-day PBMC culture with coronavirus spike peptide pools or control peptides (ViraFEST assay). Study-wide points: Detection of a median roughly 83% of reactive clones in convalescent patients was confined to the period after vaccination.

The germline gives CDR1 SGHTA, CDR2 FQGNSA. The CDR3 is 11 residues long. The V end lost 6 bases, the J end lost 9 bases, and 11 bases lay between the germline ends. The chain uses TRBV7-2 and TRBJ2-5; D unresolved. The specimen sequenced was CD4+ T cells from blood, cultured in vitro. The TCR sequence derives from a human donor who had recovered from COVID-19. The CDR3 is CASSILWAQYF. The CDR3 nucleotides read TGTGCCAGCAGTATCCTATGGGCCCAGTACTTC.